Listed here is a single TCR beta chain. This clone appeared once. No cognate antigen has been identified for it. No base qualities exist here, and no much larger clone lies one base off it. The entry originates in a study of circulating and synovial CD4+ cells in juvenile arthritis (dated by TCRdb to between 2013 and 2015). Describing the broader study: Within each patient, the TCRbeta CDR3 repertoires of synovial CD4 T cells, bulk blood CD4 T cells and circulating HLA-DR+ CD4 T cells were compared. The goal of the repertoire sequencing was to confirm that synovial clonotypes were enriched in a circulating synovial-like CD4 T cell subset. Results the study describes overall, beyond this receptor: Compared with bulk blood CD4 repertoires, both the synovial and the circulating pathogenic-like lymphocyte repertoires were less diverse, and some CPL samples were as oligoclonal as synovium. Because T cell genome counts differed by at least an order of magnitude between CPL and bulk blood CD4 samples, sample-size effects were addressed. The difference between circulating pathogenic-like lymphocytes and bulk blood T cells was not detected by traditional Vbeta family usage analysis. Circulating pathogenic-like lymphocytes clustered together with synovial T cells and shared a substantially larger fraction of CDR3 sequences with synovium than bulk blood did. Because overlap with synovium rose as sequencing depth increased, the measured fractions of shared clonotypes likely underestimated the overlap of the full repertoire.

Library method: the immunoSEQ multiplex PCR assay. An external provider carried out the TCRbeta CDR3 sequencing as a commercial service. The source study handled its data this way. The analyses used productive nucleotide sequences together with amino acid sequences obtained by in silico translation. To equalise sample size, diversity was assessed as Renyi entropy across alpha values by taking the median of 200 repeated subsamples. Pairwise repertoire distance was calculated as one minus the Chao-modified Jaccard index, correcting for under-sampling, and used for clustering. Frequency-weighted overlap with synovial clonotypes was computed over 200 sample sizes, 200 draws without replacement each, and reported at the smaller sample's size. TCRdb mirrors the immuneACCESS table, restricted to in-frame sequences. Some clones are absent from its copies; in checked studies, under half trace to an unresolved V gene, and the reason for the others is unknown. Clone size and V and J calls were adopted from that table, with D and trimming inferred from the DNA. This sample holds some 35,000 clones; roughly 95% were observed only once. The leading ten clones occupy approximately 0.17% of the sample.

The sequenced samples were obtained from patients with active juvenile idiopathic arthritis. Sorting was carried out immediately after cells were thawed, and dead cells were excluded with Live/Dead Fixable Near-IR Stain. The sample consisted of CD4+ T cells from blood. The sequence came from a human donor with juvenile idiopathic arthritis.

CDR3 protein: CASSARQYSTDTQYF. Read as DNA, the sequence is TGTGCCAGCAGTGCGCGGCAGTATAGCACAGATACGCAGTATTTT. The chain uses TRBV2 and TRBJ2-3; the D gene assignment is ambiguous. The V end loses 4 bases and the J end loses 0 bases, and a stretch of 11 bases separates them. The CDR3 runs 15 residues from the cysteine to the phenylalanine. The entry retains the CDR3 DNA only, 45 bases that are in frame from base 1. The germline V gene specifies SNHLY as CDR1 and FYNNEI as CDR2.